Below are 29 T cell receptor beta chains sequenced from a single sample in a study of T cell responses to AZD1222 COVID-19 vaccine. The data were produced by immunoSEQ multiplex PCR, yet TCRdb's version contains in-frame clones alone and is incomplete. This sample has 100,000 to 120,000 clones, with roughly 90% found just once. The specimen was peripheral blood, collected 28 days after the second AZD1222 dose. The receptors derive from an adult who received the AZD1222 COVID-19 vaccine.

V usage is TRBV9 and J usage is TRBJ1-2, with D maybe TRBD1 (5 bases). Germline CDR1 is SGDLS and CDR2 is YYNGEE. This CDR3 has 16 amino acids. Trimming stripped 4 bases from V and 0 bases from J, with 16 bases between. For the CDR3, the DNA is TGTGCCAGCAGCCCCCGGGGGGACCCTTCTAACTATGGCTACACCTTC. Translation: CASSPRGDPSNYGYTF.

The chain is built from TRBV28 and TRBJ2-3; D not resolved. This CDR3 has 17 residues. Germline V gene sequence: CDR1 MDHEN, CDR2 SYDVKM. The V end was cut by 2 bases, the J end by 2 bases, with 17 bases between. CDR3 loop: CASSLIAPNGATDTQYF. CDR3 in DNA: TGTGCCAGCAGTTTAATAGCCCCTAACGGAGCCACAGATACGCAGTATTTT.

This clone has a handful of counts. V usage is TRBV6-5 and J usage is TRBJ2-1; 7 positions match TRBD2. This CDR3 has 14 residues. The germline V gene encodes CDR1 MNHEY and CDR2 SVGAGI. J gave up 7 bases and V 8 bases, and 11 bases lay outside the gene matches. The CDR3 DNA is TGTGCCAGCTCTAAACCGGGGGGACGGAATGAGCAGTTCTTC. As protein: CASSKPGGRNEQFF.

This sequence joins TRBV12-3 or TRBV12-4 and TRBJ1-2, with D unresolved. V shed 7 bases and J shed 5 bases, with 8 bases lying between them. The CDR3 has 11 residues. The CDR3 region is CASTLGYGYTF. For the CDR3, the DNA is TGTGCCAGCACTCTCGGGTATGGCTACACCTTC.

The CDR3 is CASSPGGGHTEAFF. The CDR3 nucleotides are TGTGCCAGCAGTCCGGGCGGGGGGCACACTGAAGCTTTCTTT. V is TRBV6-5 and J is TRBJ1-1, with D possibly TRBD1 on 6 matching bases. Looked up from germline, CDR1 is MNHEY and CDR2 is SVGAGI. V was clipped by 5 bases and J by 3 bases, with 13 bases between them. The CDR3 is 14 amino acids.

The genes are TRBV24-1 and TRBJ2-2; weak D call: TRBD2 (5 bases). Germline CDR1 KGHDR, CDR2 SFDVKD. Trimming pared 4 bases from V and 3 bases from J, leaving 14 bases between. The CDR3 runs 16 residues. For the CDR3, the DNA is TGTGCCACCAGTGACCACGGCGGACTGTACACCGGGGAGCTGTTTTTT. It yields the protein CATSDHGGLYTGELFF.

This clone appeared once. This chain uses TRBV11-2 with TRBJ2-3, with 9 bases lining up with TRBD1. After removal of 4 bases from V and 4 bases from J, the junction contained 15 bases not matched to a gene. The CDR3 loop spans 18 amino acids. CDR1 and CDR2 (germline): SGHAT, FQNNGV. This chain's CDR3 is CASSSRDRGRNKADTQYF. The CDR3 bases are TGTGCCAGCAGCTCTCGAGACAGGGGGAGGAATAAGGCAGATACGCAGTATTTT.

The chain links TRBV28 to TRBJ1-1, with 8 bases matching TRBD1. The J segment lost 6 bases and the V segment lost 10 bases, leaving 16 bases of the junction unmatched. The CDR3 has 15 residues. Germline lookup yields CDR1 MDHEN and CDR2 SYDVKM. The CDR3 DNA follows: TGTGCCACCGAACCTCGCGGACAGGGCGGGCCTGAAGCTTTCTTT. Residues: CATEPRGQGGPEAFF.

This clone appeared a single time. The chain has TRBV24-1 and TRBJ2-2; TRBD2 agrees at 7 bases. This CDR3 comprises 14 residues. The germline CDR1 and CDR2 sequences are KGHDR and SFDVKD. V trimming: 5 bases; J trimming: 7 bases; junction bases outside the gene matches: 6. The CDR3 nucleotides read TGTGCCACCAGTGCTCCGCGGGGGTTCGGGGAGCTGTTTTTT. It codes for CATSAPRGFGELFF.

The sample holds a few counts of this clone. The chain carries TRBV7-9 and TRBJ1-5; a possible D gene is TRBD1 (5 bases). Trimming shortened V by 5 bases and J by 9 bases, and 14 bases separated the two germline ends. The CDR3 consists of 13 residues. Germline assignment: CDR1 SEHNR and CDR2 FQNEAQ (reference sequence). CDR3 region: CASSQPGRGPQHF. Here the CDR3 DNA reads TGTGCCAGCAGCCAACCGGGGAGGGGGCCCCAGCATTTT.

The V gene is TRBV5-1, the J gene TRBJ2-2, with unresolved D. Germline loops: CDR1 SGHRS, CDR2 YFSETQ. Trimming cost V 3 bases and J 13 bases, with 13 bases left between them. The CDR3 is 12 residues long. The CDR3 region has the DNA TGCGCCAGCAGCTCGACCCGCGTGCGGCTGTTTTTT. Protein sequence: CASSSTRVRLFF.

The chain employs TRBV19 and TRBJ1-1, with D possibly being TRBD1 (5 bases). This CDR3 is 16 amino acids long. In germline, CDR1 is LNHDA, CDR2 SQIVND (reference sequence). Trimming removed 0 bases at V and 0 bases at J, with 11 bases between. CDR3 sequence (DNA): TGTGCCAGTAGTATAGATCCCAGACAGTTGAACACTGAAGCTTTCTTT. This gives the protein CASSIDPRQLNTEAFF.

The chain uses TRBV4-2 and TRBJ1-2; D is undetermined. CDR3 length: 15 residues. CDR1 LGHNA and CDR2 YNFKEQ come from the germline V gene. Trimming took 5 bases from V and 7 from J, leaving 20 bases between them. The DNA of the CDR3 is TGTGCCAGCAGCTCACCCGAAAAGGGAGTAGGTGGCTACACCTTC. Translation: CASSSPEKGVGGYTF.

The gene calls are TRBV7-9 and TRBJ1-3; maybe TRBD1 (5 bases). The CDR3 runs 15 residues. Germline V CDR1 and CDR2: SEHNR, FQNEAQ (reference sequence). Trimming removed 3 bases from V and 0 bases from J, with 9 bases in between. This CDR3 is CASSLKGSSGNTIYF. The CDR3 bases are TGTGCCAGCAGCTTGAAGGGGAGCTCTGGAAACACCATATATTTT.

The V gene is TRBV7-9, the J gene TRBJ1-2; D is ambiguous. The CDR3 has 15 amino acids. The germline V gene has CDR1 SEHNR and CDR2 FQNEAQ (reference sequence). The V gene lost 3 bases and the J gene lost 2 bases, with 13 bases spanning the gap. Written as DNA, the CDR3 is TGTGCCAGCAGCTTTGGGCGACACTCAAACTATGGCTACACCTTC. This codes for CASSFGRHSNYGYTF.

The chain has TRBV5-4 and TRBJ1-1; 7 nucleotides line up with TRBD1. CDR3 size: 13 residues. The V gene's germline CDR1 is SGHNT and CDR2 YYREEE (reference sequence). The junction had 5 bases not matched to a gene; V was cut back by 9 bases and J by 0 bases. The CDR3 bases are TGTGCCACTGCGGGACAGCTGAACACTGAAGCTTTCTTT. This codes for CATAGQLNTEAFF.

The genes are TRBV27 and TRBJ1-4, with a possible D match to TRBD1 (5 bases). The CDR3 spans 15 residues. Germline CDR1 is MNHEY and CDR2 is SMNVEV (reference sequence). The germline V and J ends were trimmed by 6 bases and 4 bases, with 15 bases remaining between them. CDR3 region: CASRPTGRRNEKLFF. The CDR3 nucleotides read TGTGCCAGCAGGCCTACGGGACGGCGTAATGAAAAACTGTTTTTT.

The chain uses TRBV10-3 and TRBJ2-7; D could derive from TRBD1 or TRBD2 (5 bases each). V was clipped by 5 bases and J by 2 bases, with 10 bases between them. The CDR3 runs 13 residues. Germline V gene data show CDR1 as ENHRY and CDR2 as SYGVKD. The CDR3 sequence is CAISRDLAYEQYF. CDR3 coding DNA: TGTGCCATCAGTAGGGACCTAGCCTACGAGCAGTACTTC.

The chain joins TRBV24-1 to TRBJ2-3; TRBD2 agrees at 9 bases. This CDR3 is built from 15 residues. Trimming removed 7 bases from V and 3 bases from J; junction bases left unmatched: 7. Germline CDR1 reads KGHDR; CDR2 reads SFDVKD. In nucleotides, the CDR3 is TGTGCCACCAGGGACAAGCTAGCGGGAACAGATACGCAGTATTTT. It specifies CATRDKLAGTDTQYF.

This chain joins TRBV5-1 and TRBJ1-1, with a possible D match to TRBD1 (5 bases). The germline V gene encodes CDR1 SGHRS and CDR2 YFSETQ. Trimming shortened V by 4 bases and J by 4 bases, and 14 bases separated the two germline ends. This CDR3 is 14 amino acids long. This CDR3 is CASSPRGDATEAFF. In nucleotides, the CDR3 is TGCGCCAGCAGCCCAAGAGGGGATGCCACTGAAGCTTTCTTT. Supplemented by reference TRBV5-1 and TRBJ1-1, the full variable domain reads KAGVTQTPRYLIKTRGQQVTLSCSPISGHRSVSWYQQTPGQGLQFLFEYFSETQRNKGNFPGRFSGRQFSNSRSEMNVSTLELGDSALYLCASSPRGDATEAFFGQGTRLTVV.

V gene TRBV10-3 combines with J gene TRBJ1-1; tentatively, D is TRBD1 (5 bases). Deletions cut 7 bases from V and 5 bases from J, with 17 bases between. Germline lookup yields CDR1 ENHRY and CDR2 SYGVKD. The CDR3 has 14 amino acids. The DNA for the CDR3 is TGTGCCATCACTCGGGACCTTATGGGAACTGAAGCTTTCTTT. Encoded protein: CAITRDLMGTEAFF.

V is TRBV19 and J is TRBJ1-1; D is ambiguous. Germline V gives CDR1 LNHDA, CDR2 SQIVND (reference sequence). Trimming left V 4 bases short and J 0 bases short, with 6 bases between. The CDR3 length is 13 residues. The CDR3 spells CASSTNLNTEAFF. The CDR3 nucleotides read TGTGCCAGTAGTACCAACTTGAACACTGAAGCTTTCTTT.

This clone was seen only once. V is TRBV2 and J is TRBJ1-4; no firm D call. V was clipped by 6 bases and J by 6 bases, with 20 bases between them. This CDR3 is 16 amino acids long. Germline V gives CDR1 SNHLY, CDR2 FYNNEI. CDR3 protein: CASSSPVGTADEKLFF. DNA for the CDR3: TGTGCCAGCAGCTCTCCGGTGGGAACAGCCGATGAAAAACTGTTTTTT.

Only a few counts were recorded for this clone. CDR3 amino acids: CASSLARGLSSYNEQFF. The CDR3 nucleotides read TGTGCCAGCAGCTTAGCGCGCGGGCTAAGCTCCTACAATGAGCAGTTCTTC. This chain connects TRBV7-2 to TRBJ2-1; tentatively, D is TRBD2 (5 bases). CDR3 size: 17 residues. V lost 0 bases, J lost 0 bases, and 12 bases lay in between. Looked up from germline, CDR1 is SGHTA and CDR2 is FQGNSA.

CDR3 coding DNA: TGTGCCAGCAGCCCCCCGGGACAGGGAAGTCGGGGCGGGGAGCTGTTTTTT. This encodes CASSPPGQGSRGGELFF. This rearrangement joins TRBV5-5 to TRBJ2-2; TRBD1 matches 9 bases. In germline, CDR1 is SGHKS, CDR2 YYEKEE (reference sequence). The CDR3 extends over 17 amino acids. Trimming took 4 bases from V and 7 from J; bases not matched to a gene: 14. The variable domain in full, completed from reference TRBV5-5 and TRBJ2-2, reads DAGVTQSPTHLIKTRGQQVTLRCSPISGHKSVSWYQQVLGQGPQFIFQYYEKEERGRGNFPDRFSARQFPNYSSELNVNALLLGDSALYLCASSPPGQGSRGGELFFGEGSRLTVL.

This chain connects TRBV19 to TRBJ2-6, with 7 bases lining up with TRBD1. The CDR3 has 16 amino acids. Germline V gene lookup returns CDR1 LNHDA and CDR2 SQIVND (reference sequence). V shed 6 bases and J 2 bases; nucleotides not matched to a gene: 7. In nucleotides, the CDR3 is TGTGCCAGTAGGAGGCACGGACAGGCTGGGGCCAACGTCCTGACTTTC. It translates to CASRRHGQAGANVLTF.

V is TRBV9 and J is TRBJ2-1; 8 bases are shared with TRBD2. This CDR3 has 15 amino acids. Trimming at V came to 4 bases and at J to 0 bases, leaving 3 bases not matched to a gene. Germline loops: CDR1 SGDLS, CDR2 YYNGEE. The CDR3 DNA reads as TGTGCCAGCAGCAACGGGGGGGTCTCCTACAATGAGCAGTTCTTC. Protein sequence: CASSNGGVSYNEQFF.

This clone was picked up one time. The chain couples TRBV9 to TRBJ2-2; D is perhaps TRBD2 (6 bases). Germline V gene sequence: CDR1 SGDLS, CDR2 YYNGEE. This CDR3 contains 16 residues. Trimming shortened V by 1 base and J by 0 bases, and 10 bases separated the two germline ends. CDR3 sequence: CASSVLALANTGELFF. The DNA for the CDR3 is TGTGCCAGCAGCGTACTAGCGCTCGCGAACACCGGGGAGCTGTTTTTT.

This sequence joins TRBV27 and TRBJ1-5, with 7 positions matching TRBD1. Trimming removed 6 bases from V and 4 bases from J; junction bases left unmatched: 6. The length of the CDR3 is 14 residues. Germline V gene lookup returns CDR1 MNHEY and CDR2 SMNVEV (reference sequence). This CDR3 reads CASSQNRGNQPQHF. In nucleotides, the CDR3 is TGTGCCAGCAGCCAAAACAGGGGTAATCAGCCCCAGCATTTT.